This T cell receptor beta chain originates from a study of blood T cell repertoires in COVID-19. For the study at large: From the United States, Italy and Spain came samples of acute and convalescent COVID-19. Sources were T cells, B-cell-depleted T cells, or PBMCs; the material itself was cDNA or gDNA.

There are 15 residues in the CDR3. Germline CDR1 and CDR2: SGDLS and YYNGEE. V was trimmed by 0 bases and J by 7 bases, leaving 13 bases between them. Categorization into cohorts depended on clinical history that participants reported. Symptom resolution, clearance, or two negative PCRs marked donors in Cohort 3 as recovered. The data were produced by immunoSEQ multiplex PCR, yet TCRdb's version contains in-frame clones alone and is incomplete. The repertoire has some 430,000 clones, about 90% of them found once; the top ten carry roughly 0.66%. Sequencing was performed on PBMCs or T cells enriched from blood (not recorded which). V is TRBV9 and J is TRBJ2-2, with D tentatively TRBD2 (6 bases). The clonotype comes from a man between 18 and 29 years old who had recovered from COVID-19. CDR3 coding DNA: TGTGCCAGCAGCGTAGGGGGGACTCGCTTCGGGGAGCTGTTTTTT. Protein product: CASSVGGTRFGELFF.